This T cell receptor beta chain was identified during a study of cytomegalovirus exposure and HLA in healthy donors. Study details: Membership in the Caucasian-associated ancestry cluster was found for approximately 85% of almost 400 genotyped donors.

Study results and limitations: Analysis was performed later, and it showed HLA-associated TCR beta chains to be more clonally expanded than equally common others. The authors listed roughly 150 TCR beta chains as cytomegalovirus-associated. An analysis done earlier found most TCR beta V segments productive about 90% or about 30% of the time.

Germline CDR1 and CDR2: SGHRS and YFSETQ. The V end was cut by 4 bases, the J end by 3 bases, with 22 bases between. CDR3 length equals 17 residues. The PCR employed 60 Vbeta primers together with 13 Jbeta primers. TCRdb's table, derived via immunoSEQ multiplex PCR, lists solely in-frame clones and lacks some. The sample carries 150,000 to 200,000 clones, around 86% recorded once. This clone was counted only a few times. Its target is not known. V and J are TRBV5-1 and TRBJ1-1, with D possibly matching TRBD1 (6 bases). Sequencing input: PBMCs. The receptor's source is a woman aged 18-29 years in good health and CMV-seronegative. CDR3 DNA: TGCGCCAGCAGCGGGGAGCTACAGGGAAGAATGTACACTGAAGCTTTCTTT. Translating gives CASSGELQGRMYTEAFF.